These T cell receptor beta chains were read from a single sample in a study of blood T cell repertoires in COVID-19. Here immunoSEQ multiplex PCR was the method, and the copy in TCRdb shows in-frame clones only, minus some. The data contain approximately 200,000 clones, about 80% of them singletons. The sequenced sample was PBMCs or T cells enriched from blood (not recorded which). Receptor source: a woman between 35 and 50 years old with acute COVID-19. CDR3s include the opening cysteine and the closing phenylalanine or tryptophan. The order of the fields is CDR3 length, D gene, clone size, V gene, J gene, CDR3 DNA, CDR3 protein. A D gene is named only where the DNA matches it firmly. Only some rows state a clone size, as once, few, many or a class for expanded clones.

16	TRBD1	-	TRBV14	TRBJ1-1	TGTGCCAGCAGCCAAGGGACAGGGAAGGGCAACACTGAAGCTTTCTTT	CASSQGTGKGNTEAFF
15	TRBD2	-	TRBV10-3	TRBJ2-7	TGTGCCATCAGTGAGTATACTAGCGGGAGGAGCGAGCAGTACTTC	CAISEYTSGRSEQYF
13	-	-	TRBV9	TRBJ1-2	TGTGCCAGCAGCCCCCGTGGAGGTTATGGCTACACCTTC	CASSPRGGYGYTF
19	TRBD2	few	TRBV6-2/TRBV6-3	TRBJ2-2	TGTGCCAGCAGTTACCCGGGGTACCTAGCGGGAGTGTTTACCGGGGAGCTGTTTTTT	CASSYPGYLAGVFTGELFF
15	-	-	TRBV4-2	TRBJ1-2	TGTGCCAGCAGCCAAGAGAGTCGAGGGTTCGATGGCTACACCTTC	CASSQESRGFDGYTF
13	-	-	TRBV4-2	TRBJ2-7	TGTGCCAGCAGCCAAGTCCCTCCCTACGAGCAGTACTTC	CASSQVPPYEQYF
16	-	once	TRBV7-3	TRBJ1-4	TGTGCCAGCAGCTTAAAGGAGGGCAAAACTAATGAAAAACTGTTTTTT	CASSLKEGKTNEKLFF
17	-	-	TRBV6-1	TRBJ1-2	TGTGCCAGCAGTGAATATCCCGGTCGGGGAGGAAACTATGGCTACACCTTC	CASSEYPGRGGNYGYTF
14	TRBD2	-	TRBV2	TRBJ2-7	TGTGCCACCGTCGGGACTAGCGACACCTACGAGCAGTACTTC	CATVGTSDTYEQYF
15	TRBD1	-	TRBV19	TRBJ1-5	TGTGCCAGTAGTGACCGAGACAGGGTGATGCAGCCCCAGCATTTT	CASSDRDRVMQPQHF
13	TRBD1	-	TRBV27	TRBJ1-2	TGTGCCAGCAGAGATGGACAGGATTTTGGCTACACCTTC	CASRDGQDFGYTF
13	-	-	TRBV12-5	TRBJ1-1	TGTGCTAGTGGTTTGGGGCTGAACACTGAAGCTTTCTTT	CASGLGLNTEAFF
18	TRBD2	-	TRBV18	TRBJ2-4	TGTGCCAGCTCACCGTCGGGACTAGCGGGACGAGCCAAAAACATTCAGTACTTC	CASSPSGLAGRAKNIQYF
18	TRBD2	-	TRBV7-2	TRBJ2-3	TGTGCCAGCAGCCAAAAAGGACTAGCGGGGGGGCCTACAGATACGCAGTATTTT	CASSQKGLAGGPTDTQYF
12	-	-	TRBV19	TRBJ2-1	TGTGCCAGTAGTATATTAGACAATGAGCAGTTCTTC	CASSILDNEQFF
14	TRBD2	-	TRBV27	TRBJ2-1	TGTGCCAGCAGTTCCGGACTAGCAGTTGATGAGCAGTTCTTC	CASSSGLAVDEQFF
14	-	few	TRBV14	TRBJ2-2	TGTGCCAGCAGCCAGGCAGTCAACACCGGGGAGCTGTTTTTT	CASSQAVNTGELFF
12	-	-	TRBV6-5	TRBJ2-7	TGTGCCAGCACCCTACTTGGCTACGAGCAGTACTTC	CASTLLGYEQYF
17	-	-	TRBV9	TRBJ1-1	TGTGCCAGCAGCGTAGACCCGTCGGCAGGGGTCCCCTCGGAAGCTTTCTTT	CASSVDPSAGVPSEAFF
13	-	-	TRBV19	TRBJ2-1	TGTGCCAGTAGTATAGTGGAGTTAACGGGTCTATTCTTC	CASSIVELTGLFF
16	TRBD2	-	TRBV5-8	TRBJ2-1	TGTGCCAGCAGCTTGGGACTAGCGGGAGGGCGGGATGAGCAGTTCTTC	CASSLGLAGGRDEQFF
19	TRBD2	-	TRBV3-1/TRBV3-2	TRBJ2-4	TGTGCCAGCAGCCGTCAGCGGGGGCCCTTCCGATTAGCCAAAAACATTCAGTACTTC	CASSRQRGPFRLAKNIQYF
16	TRBD1	-	TRBV14	TRBJ1-1	TGTGCCAGCAGCCATGACAGGGGGGGTATGCACACTGAAGCTTTCTTT	CASSHDRGGMHTEAFF
14	-	-	TRBV7-2	TRBJ1-5	TGTGCCAGCAGCCCTGACGGGATTAATCAGCCCCAGCATTTT	CASSPDGINQPQHF
20	-	-	TRBV21-1	TRBJ2-7	TGTGCCAGCAGCAAAGAACTGGGCGGCGGTGACTACCCACCTTCCTACGAGCAGTACTTC	CASSKELGGGDYPPSYEQYF
16	TRBD1	-	TRBV19	TRBJ1-2	TGTGCCAGTGGGGGACAGAGTTCCGATGCTAACTATGGCTACACCTTC	CASGGQSSDANYGYTF
15	TRBD2	-	TRBV19	TRBJ2-1	TGTGCCAGTAGTAGAGAGAGATTAGCGGGGAATGAGCAGTTCTTC	CASSRERLAGNEQFF
20	-	few	TRBV4-3	TRBJ2-6	TGCGCCAGCAGCCAAGACCGCGGGGGCCGAAGTAGCGCCGGGGCCAACGTCCTGACTTTC	CASSQDRGGRSSAGANVLTF
20	-	-	TRBV15	TRBJ1-6	TGTGCCACCAGCAGAGATCAGGGGCCATTGAAGAGCTCCTATAATTCACCCCTCCACTTT	CATSRDQGPLKSSYNSPLHF
16	TRBD1	-	TRBV5-6	TRBJ1-5	TGTGCCAGCAGCGCCAGGACAGGGGGCCCCAATCAGCCCCAGCATTTT	CASSARTGGPNQPQHF
14	TRBD2	once	TRBV2	TRBJ2-5	TGTGCCAGCAGTAAAGGACTAGCGGAAGAGACCCAGTACTTC	CASSKGLAEETQYF
11	-	-	TRBV6-5	TRBJ2-7	TGTGCCACCTCACAGGGCGGTAAGCAGTACTTC	CATSQGGKQYF
16	-	-	TRBV7-3	TRBJ1-1	TGTGCCAGCAGCTTATCCGGTCGGGAGATAAACACTGAAGCTTTCTTT	CASSLSGREINTEAFF
16	TRBD2	-	TRBV18	TRBJ2-7	TGTGCCAGCTCCCTAGTAGCGGGAGGGCAATCCTACGAGCAGTACTTC	CASSLVAGGQSYEQYF
14	-	once	TRBV5-4	TRBJ2-2	TGTGCCAGCAGCTTGGAGCTCTCCACCGGGGAGCTGTTTTTT	CASSLELSTGELFF
16	TRBD2	-	TRBV5-1	TRBJ2-3	TGCGCCAGCAGCTCAACCGGGACTAGCGAAATAGATACGCAGTATTTT	CASSSTGTSEIDTQYF
13	-	few	TRBV27	TRBJ1-1	TGTGCCAGCAGGGCCTCCGGGGGCACTGAAGCTTTCTTT	CASRASGGTEAFF
13	-	-	TRBV3-1/TRBV3-2	TRBJ2-3	TGTGCCAGCAGGCCAACTAGCACAGATACGCAGTATTTT	CASRPTSTDTQYF
13	TRBD1	-	TRBV28	TRBJ2-7	TGTGCCAGCATGACAGGGGATTCCTACGAGCAGTACTTC	CASMTGDSYEQYF
14	-	-	TRBV7-2	TRBJ1-2	TGTGCCAGCAGCTTAGCGAGGCAAAACTATGGCTACACCTTC	CASSLARQNYGYTF
18	TRBD1	-	TRBV27	TRBJ1-6	TGTGCCAGCAGTTTATTCCGGACAGGGAGCTCCTATAATTCACCCCTCCACTTT	CASSLFRTGSSYNSPLHF
11	-	-	TRBV29-1	TRBJ1-2	TGCAGCGTCTGGGACATCGGCGGCTACACCTTC	CSVWDIGGYTF
15	TRBD1	-	TRBV5-4	TRBJ1-6	TGTGCCAGCAGCGAAGGGACAGACCTCCATTCACCCCTCCACTTT	CASSEGTDLHSPLHF